Listed here are 18 T cell receptor beta chains from one sample, sequenced in a study of blood T cell repertoires in COVID-19. Clones were sequenced by immunoSEQ multiplex PCR, and TCRdb holds only the in-frame ones, with some missing. This sample yields roughly 100,000 clones, of which approximately 86% are seen a single time; 18% belongs to the top ten. The sample taken for sequencing was peripheral blood. These receptors were obtained from an elderly woman with acute or convalescent COVID-19.

Only a few counts were recorded for this clone. The chain combines TRBV2 with TRBJ1-4; 7 bases fit TRBD1. Germline CDR1 is SNHLY and CDR2 is FYNNEI. The J segment lost 3 bases and the V segment lost 7 bases, leaving 5 bases of the junction unmatched. The CDR3 covers 14 residues. Written as DNA, the CDR3 is TGTGCCAGCATCAGGGGGTTGGCTAATGAAAAACTGTTTTTT. Translating it yields CASIRGLANEKLFF. The whole variable domain, remainder taken from reference TRBV2 and TRBJ1-4, is EPEVTQTPSHQVTQMGQEVILRCVPISNHLYFYWYRQILGQKVEFLVSFYNNEISEKSEIFDDQFSVERPDGSNFTLKIRSTKLEDSAMYFCASIRGLANEKLFFGSGTQLSVL.

Worth noting for this clone: The same CDR3 also results from other DNA sequences found in this sample. The V call is TRBV7-9, the J call TRBJ2-7, with 7 positions matching TRBD1. CDR3 size: 13 residues. Per the germline V gene, CDR1 is SEHNR and CDR2 is FQNEAQ (reference sequence). Unmatched junction bases numbered 3, after V lost 4 bases and J lost 3 bases. The CDR3, as DNA: TGTGCCAGCAGCTCTTCAGGGGGCTACGAGCAGTACTTC. It yields the protein CASSSSGGYEQYF.

V usage is TRBV2 and J usage is TRBJ2-3, with D uncertain. The germline V and J ends were trimmed by 6 bases and 9 bases, with 13 bases remaining between them. This CDR3 region has 12 residues. Germline CDR1 reads SNHLY; CDR2 reads FYNNEI. CDR3 sequence (DNA): TGTGCCAGCAGGGTAACGACGAGGACGCAGTATTTT. Amino acids: CASRVTTRTQYF.

On this clone: One junction end does not reproduce the germline sequence, and a read error may be involved. The CDR3 is CAGSQDPSGGVSLSYNEQFF. For the CDR3, the DNA is TGTGCCGGCAGCCAAGATCCCAGCGGGGGGGTATCTTTATCCTACAATGAGCAGTTCTTC. The chain recombines TRBV4-2 with TRBJ2-1; 10 nucleotides align to TRBD2. Germline CDR1 is LGHNA and CDR2 is YNFKEQ. The CDR3 length is 20 residues.

The chain has TRBV13 and TRBJ2-5; 12 bases align to TRBD2. Germline assignment: CDR1 PRHDT and CDR2 FYEKMQ (reference sequence). Trimming cost V 4 bases and J 4 bases; bases outside gene matches: 1. The CDR3 is made up of 14 amino acids. DNA for the CDR3: TGTGCCAGCAGCTCACTAGCGGGGGGAGAGACCCAGTACTTC. Its translation is CASSSLAGGETQYF. The full variable domain, with the rest looked up from reference TRBV13 and TRBJ2-5, is AAGVIQSPRHLIKEKRETATLKCYPIPRHDTVYWYQQGPGQDPQFLISFYEKMQSDKGSIPDRFSAQQFSDYHSELNMSSLELGDSALYFCASSSLAGGETQYFGPGTRLLVL.

The chain carries TRBV28 and TRBJ1-5; 8 bases line up with TRBD1. The ends lost 5 bases at V and 10 bases at J; junction bases unmatched: 10. This CDR3 is 14 amino acids long. Germline lookup yields CDR1 MDHEN and CDR2 SYDVKM. The CDR3 reads CASSEDRVQFPQHF. The CDR3 coding sequence is TGTGCCAGCAGTGAGGACAGGGTCCAATTTCCCCAGCATTTT. The variable domain in full, with the rest retrieved from reference TRBV28 and TRBJ1-5, is DVKVTQSSRYLVKRTGEKVFLECVQDMDHENMFWYRQDPGLGLRLIYFSYDVKMKEKGDIPEGYSVSREKKERFSLILESASTNQTSMYLCASSEDRVQFPQHFGDGTRLSIL.

This clone occurred a few times. The CDR3 ends on some other residue instead of the conserved phenylalanine or tryptophan, so this is likely a read error. It is unclear where the CDR3 begins or ends on the DNA, so no DNA is shown, and the CDR3 is as TCRdb lists it. J is TRBJ2-7 and V is TRBV5-8; the table calls TRBD2, which could not be checked here. Germline V gives CDR1 SGHTS, CDR2 YDEGEE. Including both end residues, the CDR3 is 10 amino acids long. The CDR3 loop is CASSFLRYAI.

This chain connects TRBV19 to TRBJ2-2; TRBD2 agrees at 8 bases. Germline assignment: CDR1 LNHDA and CDR2 SQIVND (reference sequence). The CDR3 is made up of 15 amino acids. V was pared by 9 bases and J by 4 bases, with 10 bases of the junction left unmatched. The DNA of the CDR3 is TGTGCCAGCAGCCCGGGGGGGCCGGGCACCGGGGAGCTGTTTTTT. Translated, it gives CASSPGGPGTGELFF.

The chain is built from TRBV12-5 and TRBJ1-1; D not certain. Germline V CDR1 and CDR2: LGHNT, FRNRAP. Trimming took 2 bases from V and 10 from J, leaving 20 bases between them. The CDR3 is made up of 15 amino acids. The CDR3 coding sequence is TGTGCTAGTGGTTTGTCCCAGAGGACGGAGGTAGGAGCTTTCTTT. Its translation: CASGLSQRTEVGAFF.

The chain couples TRBV7-9 to TRBJ2-1, with a possible D match to TRBD1 (5 bases). Trimming removed 3 bases at V and 7 bases at J, with 13 bases between. The CDR3 contains 14 residues. Germline assignment: CDR1 SEHNR and CDR2 FQNEAQ (reference sequence). Here the CDR3 reads CASSLWPQANEQFF. The CDR3 coding sequence is TGTGCCAGCAGCTTGTGGCCACAGGCAAATGAGCAGTTCTTC.

The chain combines TRBV5-6 with TRBJ2-5; D might be TRBD2 (6 bases). Trimming shortened V by 4 bases and J by 1 base, and 14 bases separated the two germline ends. Germline V gene sequence: CDR1 SGHDT, CDR2 YYEEEE. The CDR3 has 15 residues. CDR3 nucleotides: TGTGCCAGCAGCCCGGACTACCGGGGCCAAGAGACCCAGTACTTC. Its translation is CASSPDYRGQETQYF.

The chain is built from TRBV4-1 and TRBJ2-2; 7 bases align to TRBD2. This CDR3 is built from 17 residues. Germline CDR1 is MGHRA and CDR2 is YSYEKL. The trim removed 5 bases at V and 1 base at J, leaving 10 bases unmatched. CDR3: CASSSPASGVNTGELFF. CDR3 DNA: TGCGCCAGCAGCTCCCCGGCTAGCGGAGTGAACACCGGGGAGCTGTTTTTT.

The V gene is TRBV27, the J gene TRBJ1-5, with a weak D call TRBD1 (6 bases). The V end lost 6 bases, the J end lost 4 bases, and 16 bases lay between the germline ends. The CDR3 contains 15 residues. The germline V gene has CDR1 MNHEY and CDR2 SMNVEV (reference sequence). This CDR3 reads CASRPNRVGNQPQHF. CDR3 bases: TGTGCCAGCAGGCCTAACAGGGTTGGAAATCAGCCCCAGCATTTT.

The genes are TRBV20-1 and TRBJ2-4; D perhaps matches TRBD2 (6 bases). Germline V gene lookup returns CDR1 DFQATT and CDR2 SNEGSKA (reference sequence). The CDR3 runs to 13 residues. V was shortened by 3 bases and J by 8 bases, with 14 bases between the two germline ends. For the CDR3, the DNA is TGCAGTGCTAGTGGGTTGGGCGGGGACATTCAGTACTTC. This encodes CSASGLGGDIQYF.

The CDR3 nucleotides read TGTGCCAGCAGTTATTCCGAGGCAGGGGCCACTGAAGCTTTCTTT. Translating it yields CASSYSEAGATEAFF. J is TRBJ1-1 and V is TRBV6-5; perhaps TRBD1 as D (6 bases). V lost 3 bases to trimming and J lost 4 bases, with 15 bases between them. CDR1 MNHEY and CDR2 SVGAGI come from the germline V gene. The CDR3 spans 15 residues.

J is TRBJ1-5 and V is TRBV19; no definite D call. CDR1 is LNHDA and CDR2 is SQIVND in the germline V gene (reference sequence). CDR3 size: 16 residues. V lost 1 base and J 0 bases, leaving 10 bases between the germline ends. Here the CDR3 DNA reads TGTGCCAGTAGTATAGTGGAGGGATATAGCAATCAGCCCCAGCATTTT. Its translation is CASSIVEGYSNQPQHF.

V is TRBV10-3 and J is TRBJ2-3; D is perhaps TRBD1 (5 bases). Trimming left V 6 bases short and J 4 bases short, with 8 bases between. Germline V gives CDR1 ENHRY, CDR2 SYGVKD. The CDR3 sequence is 12 residues long. As DNA, the CDR3 is TGTGCCATCAGCGAAGGGGCAGATACGCAGTATTTT. Translation gives CAISEGADTQYF.

The rearrangement joins TRBV7-9 to TRBJ1-1; D gene uncertain. Looked up from germline, CDR1 is SEHNR and CDR2 is FQNEAQ (reference sequence). CDR3 length equals 12 residues. Trimming took 5 bases from V and 9 from J, leaving 13 bases between them. CDR3 DNA: TGTGCCAGCAGCGTACAGAGTAAGAAAGCTTTCTTT. Protein sequence: CASSVQSKKAFF.